The 30 T cell receptor beta chains given below trace back to one sample, sequenced in a study of cytomegalovirus exposure and HLA in healthy donors. Primers: 60 Vbeta forward and 13 Jbeta reverse. Libraries were prepared by immunoSEQ multiplex PCR; TCRdb keeps only in-frame clonotypes and omits some of them. Of 130,000 or so clones in the sample, about 80% were seen once. Sample: PBMCs. The receptors derive from a man under 40 in good health and CMV-seronegative.

The chain's CDR3 is CASNRDFSSYEQYF. In DNA form, the CDR3 reads TGTGCCTCAAACCGGGACTTTAGCTCCTACGAGCAGTACTTC. The rearrangement links TRBV10-3 to TRBJ2-7, with a tentative D call TRBD2 (6 bases). V lost 11 bases and J 0 bases, leaving 17 bases between the germline ends. CDR3 length: 14 amino acids. Per germline, CDR1 ENHRY and CDR2 SYGVKD.

This rearrangement joins TRBV15 to TRBJ1-5, with a possible D match to TRBD1 (5 bases). Per germline, CDR1 LNHNV and CDR2 YYDKDF (reference sequence). The V end lost 6 bases, the J end lost 3 bases, and 12 bases lay between the germline ends. This CDR3 spans 14 amino acids. The CDR3 DNA is TGTGCCACCAGGGGCGGGACTTACAATCAGCCCCAGCATTTT. This codes for CATRGGTYNQPQHF. The whole variable domain, filled in from reference TRBV15 and TRBJ1-5, reads DAMVIQNPRYQVTQFGKPVTLSCSQTLNHNVMYWYQQKSSQAPKLLFHYYDKDFNNEADTPDNFQSRRPNTSFCFLDIRSPGLGDTAMYLCATRGGTYNQPQHFGDGTRLSIL.

The genes are TRBV10-3 and TRBJ2-5; TRBD1 agrees at 9 bases. The germline V gene encodes CDR1 ENHRY and CDR2 SYGVKD. The CDR3 totals 15 residues. The V and J ends lost 2 bases and 4 bases, in that order; junction bases with no gene match: 5. In DNA, the CDR3 is TGTGCCATCAGTGAGCCCGGGACAGGGTTAGAGACCCAGTACTTC. This gives the protein CAISEPGTGLETQYF.

The V gene is TRBV7-2, the J gene TRBJ1-6, with D possibly TRBD1 on 5 matching bases. There are 16 residues in the CDR3. The germline V gene has CDR1 SGHTA and CDR2 FQGNSA. Deletions cut 5 bases from V and 0 bases from J, with 11 bases between. The CDR3 nucleotides are TGTGCCAGCAGCCCCGGTAGGGGCTCCTATAATTCACCCCTCCACTTT. This codes for CASSPGRGSYNSPLHF.

The CDR3 loop reads CASSRRGPNTGELFF. As DNA, the CDR3 is TGTGCCAGCAGTCGCAGGGGGCCGAACACCGGGGAGCTGTTTTTT. The chain joins TRBV28 to TRBJ2-2; 8 bases map to TRBD1. The V segment lost 5 bases and the J segment 0 bases; nucleotides outside the gene matches: 2. The CDR3 is made up of 15 amino acids. Germline V gene data show CDR1 as MDHEN and CDR2 as SYDVKM.

This chain uses TRBV29-1 with TRBJ1-2; 9 bases are a match to TRBD1. The CDR3 contains 11 residues. V was clipped by 7 bases and J by 8 bases; unmatched bases: 5. Germline V gene data show CDR1 as SQVTM and CDR2 as ANQGSEA. The CDR3 DNA is TGCAGCGCTCGGACAGGGGAGGGCTACACCTTC. Translation: CSARTGEGYTF.

This chain connects TRBV4-1 to TRBJ1-2; D gene unclear. The V and J ends lost 0 bases and 4 bases respectively, with 12 bases between them. The germline V gene encodes CDR1 MGHRA and CDR2 YSYEKL. This CDR3 region has 15 residues. The CDR3: CASSQEKTVFYGYTF. CDR3 DNA sequence: TGCGCCAGCAGCCAAGAAAAGACTGTGTTCTATGGCTACACCTTC.

The chain uses TRBV15 and TRBJ1-2; TRBD1 agrees at 7 bases. The germline V gene has CDR1 LNHNV and CDR2 YYDKDF (reference sequence). Trimming removed 0 bases from V and 4 bases from J; junction bases left unmatched: 11. The CDR3 is 17 amino acids. CDR3 DNA: TGTGCCACCAGCAGAGATCTCGGTACAGGGGTCGGCTATGGCTACACCTTC. Translating gives CATSRDLGTGVGYGYTF. The full variable domain, rest sourced from reference TRBV15 and TRBJ1-2, is DAMVIQNPRYQVTQFGKPVTLSCSQTLNHNVMYWYQQKSSQAPKLLFHYYDKDFNNEADTPDNFQSRRPNTSFCFLDIRSPGLGDTAMYLCATSRDLGTGVGYGYTFGSGTRLTVV.

About this clone: Germline is not matched at one junction end, which may reflect a read error. The chain carries TRBV5-1 and TRBJ1-3; perhaps TRBD1 as D (6 bases). CDR3 length equals 14 residues. CDR1 and CDR2 from the germline V gene are SGHRS and YFSETQ. The CDR3 is CASSRGDSGNTIYF. CDR3 DNA: TGCGCTAGCAGCAGGGGCGACTCTGGAAACACCATATATTTT.

This chain connects TRBV6-1 to TRBJ1-1; D not certain. Trimming removed 2 bases at V and 10 bases at J, with 17 bases between. Germline CDR1 is MNHNS and CDR2 is SASEGT. This CDR3 has 14 residues. For the CDR3, the DNA is TGTGCCAGCAGTGAACTCCGAGAGAGATTAATAGCTTTCTTT. Residues: CASSELRERLIAFF.

This clone was detected only a few times. This chain uses TRBV5-1 with TRBJ2-7, with D possibly matching TRBD1 (6 bases). Between the trimmed V and J ends, which lost 4 bases and 0 bases, there was a span of 8 bases. This CDR3 is 13 amino acids long. Germline loops: CDR1 SGHRS, CDR2 YFSETQ. CDR3 residues: CASSPDSSYEQYF. DNA of the CDR3: TGCGCCAGCAGCCCGGACAGCTCCTACGAGCAGTACTTC.

V usage is TRBV19 and J usage is TRBJ2-7; 8 bases agree with TRBD2. This CDR3 is built from 14 residues. Germline CDR1 reads LNHDA; CDR2 reads SQIVND (reference sequence). V was pared by 3 bases and J by 6 bases, with 7 bases of the junction left unmatched. The chain's CDR3 is CASSIQAGVFEQYF. Written as DNA, the CDR3 is TGTGCCAGTAGTATCCAAGCGGGAGTATTCGAGCAGTACTTC. The variable domain in full, with the rest retrieved from reference TRBV19 and TRBJ2-7, is DGGITQSPKYLFRKEGQNVTLSCEQNLNHDAMYWYRQDPGQGLRLIYYSQIVNDFQKGDIAEGYSVSREKKESFPLTVTSAQKNPTAFYLCASSIQAGVFEQYFGPGTRLTVT.

This clone was observed a few times. The chain links TRBV5-6 to TRBJ1-1, with D perhaps TRBD1 (5 bases). Germline values: CDR1 SGHDT, CDR2 YYEEEE. The CDR3 contains 14 residues. V lost 0 bases and J 7 bases, leaving 13 bases between the germline ends. CDR3 nucleotides: TGTGCCAGCAGCTTGGTTGGGGGGTTAGGTGAAGCTTTCTTT. It translates to CASSLVGGLGEAFF.

The V call is TRBV2, the J call TRBJ1-1, with 7 positions matching TRBD1. The CDR3 is made up of 15 amino acids. The junction had 12 bases not matched to a gene; V was cut back by 8 bases and J by 3 bases. Germline CDR1 is SNHLY and CDR2 is FYNNEI. The DNA for the CDR3 is TGTGCCAGCCAGGAGGCGAAGGGGGCTCACACTGAAGCTTTCTTT. It yields the protein CASQEAKGAHTEAFF.

The chain is built from TRBV10-3 and TRBJ2-5; 7 bases match TRBD2. Germline assignment: CDR1 ENHRY and CDR2 SYGVKD. The CDR3 has 15 residues. The trim removed 10 bases at V and 5 bases at J, leaving 16 bases unmatched. The CDR3 bases are TGTGCCACCAGCCGTTTGAGGGAGGGCCGGGAGACCCAGTACTTC. It is translated as CATSRLREGRETQYF.

The chain recombines TRBV6-5 with TRBJ2-3; 7 bases match TRBD1. V dropped 0 bases and J dropped 9; count of bases not matched to a gene: 3. Germline CDR1 and CDR2: MNHEY and SVGAGI. The CDR3 totals 13 residues. As DNA, the CDR3 is TGTGCCAGCAGTTACTCGACAGGGACAACGCAGTATTTT. Amino acids: CASSYSTGTTQYF.

The chain carries TRBV7-9 and TRBJ2-1; 12 bases map to TRBD2. Germline V gene lookup returns CDR1 SEHNR and CDR2 FQNEAQ (reference sequence). The CDR3 sequence is 15 residues long. V was pared by 4 bases and J by 6 bases, with 4 bases of the junction left unmatched. The CDR3 DNA follows: TGTGCCAGCAGCTATGGACTAGCGGGGAGCAATGAGCAGTTCTTC. This gives the protein CASSYGLAGSNEQFF.

As concerns this clone: The same CDR3 also results from other DNA sequences found in this sample. This chain connects TRBV12-5 to TRBJ2-1; TRBD2 matches 12 bases. Germline V gives CDR1 LGHNT, CDR2 FRNRAP. Losses at the gene ends were 1 base for V and 9 bases for J; bases not matched to a gene: 4. The CDR3 length is 15 residues. CDR3 DNA sequence: TGTGCTAGTGGTTTGGGACTAGCGGGAGCCGGTGAGCAGTTCTTC. Residues: CASGLGLAGAGEQFF.

The chain combines TRBV29-1 with TRBJ1-2; D not certain. Germline CDR1 reads SQVTM; CDR2 reads ANQGSEA. The V gene lost 4 bases and the J gene lost 5 bases, with 11 bases spanning the gap. This CDR3 has 12 amino acids. CDR3 DNA: TGCAGCGTTGCGCCTGGGAGGTATGGCTACACCTTC. Residues: CSVAPGRYGYTF. The variable domain in full, completed from reference TRBV29-1 and TRBJ1-2, reads SAVISQKPSRDICQRGTSLTIQCQVDSQVTMMFWYRQQPGQSLTLIATANQGSEATYESGFVIDKFPISRPNLTFSTLTVSNMSPEDSSIYLCSVAPGRYGYTFGSGTRLTVV.

The rearrangement uses TRBV5-1 and TRBJ1-6, with 12 positions matching TRBD1. Losses at the gene ends were 4 bases for V and 10 bases for J; bases not matched to a gene: 3. This CDR3 comprises 14 residues. Germline CDR1 reads SGHRS; CDR2 reads YFSETQ. CDR3 nucleotides: TGCGCCAGCAGCGGGGACAGGGGGCGGTCACCCCTCCACTTT. The encoded protein is CASSGDRGRSPLHF.

This sequence joins TRBV6-6 and TRBJ1-2; D is uncertain. Between the trimmed V and J ends, which lost 6 bases and 8 bases, there was a span of 16 bases. This CDR3 region has 13 residues. The V gene's germline CDR1 is MNHNY and CDR2 SVGAGI (reference sequence). CDR3 residues: CASSERRDRGYTF. CDR3 DNA sequence: TGTGCCAGCAGCGAGAGACGGGATCGCGGCTACACCTTC.

The chain carries TRBV10-1 and TRBJ2-7; tentative D call: TRBD1 (7 bases). Germline CDR1 reads WNHNN; CDR2 reads SYGVQD (reference sequence). V was clipped by 3 bases and J by 5 bases, with 14 bases between them. This CDR3 spans 14 amino acids. In nucleotides, the CDR3 is TGCGCCAGCAGTGATAGTCAGGGGGGCCACGAGCAGTACTTC. It codes for CASSDSQGGHEQYF.

The CDR3 is CASSPRPGGSGTEAFF. CDR3 coding DNA: TGTGCCAGCAGCCCCCGCCCGGGGGGATCGGGCACTGAAGCTTTCTTT. The chain links TRBV7-9 to TRBJ1-1; D is perhaps TRBD1 (5 bases). With 5 bases removed from V and 4 bases from J, the gap between germline ends came to 20 bases. Per the germline V gene, CDR1 is SEHNR and CDR2 is FQNEAQ (reference sequence). This CDR3 has 16 amino acids.

This clone occurred a few times. The CDR3 DNA sequence: TGTGCCAGCAGTCTTAGGGGAGATACGCAGTATTTT. Its translation is CASSLRGDTQYF. V usage is TRBV27 and J usage is TRBJ2-3, with a tentative D call TRBD1 (5 bases). The germline V gene encodes CDR1 MNHEY and CDR2 SMNVEV (reference sequence). The CDR3 runs 12 residues. Trimming removed 5 bases from V and 5 bases from J, with 8 bases in between.

This clone has a handful of counts. This sequence joins TRBV7-6 and TRBJ2-1; D call uncertain. The CDR3 is 13 residues long. The V end was cut by 0 bases, the J end by 5 bases, with 5 bases between. Germline V gives CDR1 SGHVS, CDR2 FNYEAQ. CDR3 nucleotide sequence: TGTGCCAGCAGCTTAGCGCGCAACAATGAGCAGTTCTTC. Residues: CASSLARNNEQFF.

The rearrangement joins TRBV6-6 to TRBJ2-3, with D hard to call. The CDR3 is 13 residues long. The germline V and J ends were trimmed by 4 bases and 1 base, with 6 bases remaining between them. CDR1 MNHNY and CDR2 SVGAGI come from the germline V gene (reference sequence). CDR3 sequence reads: CASSSLGTDTQYF. The CDR3 DNA sequence: TGTGCCAGCAGTTCCCTCGGCACAGATACGCAGTATTTT.

This chain connects TRBV5-6 to TRBJ2-2; D might be TRBD2 (6 bases). Deletions cut 1 base from V and 3 bases from J, with 7 bases between. CDR1 SGHDT and CDR2 YYEEEE come from the germline V gene. This CDR3 region has 14 residues. CDR3 in DNA: TGTGCCAGCAGCTTGACGGGGGACACCGGGGAGCTGTTTTTT. This translates into CASSLTGDTGELFF.

V and J are TRBV27 and TRBJ2-7; 10 bases are shared with TRBD1. There are 14 residues in the CDR3. The ends lost 7 bases at V and 7 bases at J; junction bases unmatched: 10. Germline values: CDR1 MNHEY, CDR2 SMNVEV (reference sequence). In DNA, the CDR3 is TGTGCCAGCACTTCCGGGACAGGGGTTGGGGAGCAGTACTTC. Protein sequence: CASTSGTGVGEQYF.

CDR3 sequence reads: CASSSRRDMGEKLFF. The CDR3, as DNA: TGTGCCAGCAGCTCACGCCGGGACATGGGGGAAAAACTGTTTTTT. The J gene is TRBJ1-4, the V gene TRBV5-8; tentatively, D is TRBD1 (6 bases). Between the trimmed V and J ends, which lost 3 bases and 8 bases, there was a span of 17 bases. The CDR3 runs 15 residues. Germline CDR1 is SGHTS and CDR2 is YDEGEE.

The V gene is TRBV4-1, the J gene TRBJ2-2; D is perhaps TRBD1 (5 bases). Trimming left V 3 bases short and J 8 bases short, with 19 bases between. The germline CDR1 and CDR2 sequences are MGHRA and YSYEKL. The CDR3 covers 16 residues. Here the CDR3 DNA reads TGCGCCAGCAGCCAGTCTCCAGGGCCAGGTGGGGGGGAGCTGTTTTTT. Translated: CASSQSPGPGGGELFF.